A single sample gave rise to the 22 T cell receptor beta chains below, sequenced in a study of T-cell memory formation after mild COVID-19. A single record per CDR3 protein comes from TCRdb applying MiXCR to the 5' RACE reads. Of 220,000 or so distinct CDR3 sequences detected, about 9.2% appear once; the ten largest clones hold 3.5%. The sample consisted of PBMCs or a T cell subset sorted from them (not recorded which). These receptors all stem from a man between 18 and 35 years old who had mild COVID-19 (a few samples of this study predate the infection). Cell type and time point are not known.

In its sample, this clonotype was seen a few times. This chain links TRBV9 with TRBJ2-5; D uncertain. V lost 4 bases to trimming and J lost 2 bases, with 9 bases between them. Germline-derived CDR1 and CDR2 are SGDLS and YYNGEE. This CDR3 has 13 residues. CDR3 nucleotides: TGTGCCAGCAGCCGGGCAGGACAAGAGACCCAGTACTTC. Protein: CASSRAGQETQYF.

There are a few counts of this clonotype. This chain joins TRBV5-1 and TRBJ2-1, with TRBD2 matching over 10 bases. V was clipped by 0 bases and J by 0 bases; unmatched bases: 3. The CDR3 extends over 17 amino acids. Germline V gene sequence: CDR1 SGHRS, CDR2 YFSETQ. The DNA for the CDR3 is TGCGCCAGCAGCTTGGACCCTAGCGGGGGCTCCTACAATGAGCAGTTCTTC. Translation: CASSLDPSGGSYNEQFF. The complete variable domain, with remaining parts taken from reference TRBV5-1 and TRBJ2-1, reads KAGVTQTPRYLIKTRGQQVTLSCSPISGHRSVSWYQQTPGQGLQFLFEYFSETQRNKGNFPGRFSGRQFSNSRSEMNVSTLELGDSALYLCASSLDPSGGSYNEQFFGPGTRLTVL.

This chain links TRBV18 with TRBJ2-5; 7 bases fit TRBD2. From germline, CDR1 is KGHSH and CDR2 LQKENI. CDR3 length equals 17 residues. The J segment lost 2 bases and the V segment lost 3 bases, leaving 12 bases of the junction unmatched. CDR3 sequence: CASSPLAVFREQETQYF. Written as DNA, the CDR3 is TGTGCCAGCTCACCTCTAGCGGTCTTCCGGGAGCAAGAGACCCAGTACTTC.

This clonotype was seen a handful of times. The chain carries TRBV7-2 and TRBJ1-4; D is ambiguous. CDR1 and CDR2 from the germline V gene are SGHTA and FQGNSA. The V end lost 2 bases, the J end lost 1 base, and 8 bases lay between the germline ends. The CDR3 length is 15 residues. The CDR3 reads CASSLYKGTNEKLFF. The CDR3, as DNA: TGTGCCAGCAGCTTATATAAGGGAACTAATGAAAAACTGTTTTTT.

In this sample, this clonotype turned up a few times. V gene TRBV6-5 combines with J gene TRBJ2-1; D perhaps matches TRBD1 (5 bases). The germline V and J ends were trimmed by 5 bases and 8 bases, with 10 bases remaining between them. Germline CDR1 MNHEY, CDR2 SVGAGI. The CDR3 runs to 12 residues. The CDR3, as DNA: TGTGCCAGCAGTAATCAGGGCGATGAGCAGTTCTTC. It translates to CASSNQGDEQFF.

V gene TRBV10-3 combines with J gene TRBJ1-2; TRBD1 might be the D (5 bases). V lost 3 bases and J lost 3, with 11 bases in between. The length of the CDR3 is 14 residues. Germline V gene lookup returns CDR1 ENHRY and CDR2 SYGVKD. DNA of the CDR3: TGTGCCATCAGTGAAAGGCAGGGAGACTATGGCTACACCTTC. Its protein is CAISERQGDYGYTF.

The chain links TRBV12-3 or TRBV12-4 to TRBJ1-2, with D perhaps matching TRBD1 (6 bases). Trimming removed 3 bases from V and 8 bases from J, with 10 bases in between. The length of the CDR3 is 12 residues. Here the CDR3 DNA reads TGTGCCAGCAGTTTTGCAGGGGACGGCTACACCTTC. This translates into CASSFAGDGYTF.

This clonotype was counted between two and nine times. This chain uses TRBV12-3 or TRBV12-4 with TRBJ2-6; no clear D gene. V lost 6 bases and J lost 0, with 9 bases in between. This CDR3 region has 15 residues. In DNA form, the CDR3 reads TGTGCCAGCAGCAACAGTCGCTCTGGGGCCAACGTCCTGACTTTC. Translation gives CASSNSRSGANVLTF.

This clonotype was observed at least ten times. The chain combines TRBV5-1 with TRBJ1-3; D may be TRBD1 (6 bases). Germline V gene sequence: CDR1 SGHRS, CDR2 YFSETQ. The length of the CDR3 is 16 residues. The ends were cut back, 4 bases at V and 0 bases at J, with 14 bases in the middle. The CDR3 sequence: CASSEGQQVSGNTIYF. Written as DNA, the CDR3 is TGCGCCAGCAGCGAGGGACAACAAGTCTCTGGAAACACCATATATTTT.

This clonotype was found a few times. The chain joins TRBV7-2 to TRBJ1-5; tentative D call: TRBD1 (5 bases). CDR3 size: 15 residues. CDR1 is SGHTA and CDR2 is FQGNSA in the germline V gene. V lost 1 base to trimming and J lost 6 bases, with 13 bases between them. The CDR3 loop reads CASSLGDAGSQPQHF. Here the CDR3 DNA reads TGTGCCAGCAGCTTAGGGGACGCCGGCAGTCAGCCCCAGCATTTT.

This clonotype appeared a few times. The chain couples TRBV28 to TRBJ2-1, with a weak D call TRBD2 (5 bases). This CDR3 spans 14 amino acids. CDR1 is MDHEN, CDR2 SYDVKM, per germline. The V end lost 4 bases, the J end lost 7 bases, and 14 bases lay between the germline ends. CDR3 amino acids: CASSSGFSGNEQFF. DNA of the CDR3: TGTGCCAGCAGTTCAGGATTCTCGGGGAATGAGCAGTTCTTC.

This clonotype turned up a few times. CDR3 in amino acids: CSARPLGTLDTQYF. In DNA, the CDR3 is TGCAGTGCCCGGCCTCTAGGGACTTTGGATACGCAGTATTTT. The chain has TRBV20-1 and TRBJ2-3; D possibly corresponds to TRBD2 (6 bases). V was shortened by 6 bases and J by 6 bases, with 19 bases between the two germline ends. The length of the CDR3 is 14 residues. The germline V gene has CDR1 DFQATT and CDR2 SNEGSKA (reference sequence).

This clonotype was seen only a few times. DNA for the CDR3: TGTGCCAGCAGGAGCGGTGACTACACCTTC. Translating it yields CASRSGDYTF. This rearrangement joins TRBV6-6 to TRBJ1-2; D uncertain. The CDR3 extends over 10 amino acids. Germline CDR1 and CDR2: MNHNY and SVGAGI (reference sequence). V lost 6 bases and J 10 bases, leaving 9 bases between the germline ends.

This clonotype was recorded at least ten times. V and J are TRBV11-2 and TRBJ2-3; tentatively, D is TRBD1 or TRBD2 (5 bases each). Trimming took 2 bases from V and 0 from J, leaving 18 bases between them. Germline CDR1 reads SGHAT; CDR2 reads FQNNGV. The CDR3 loop spans 18 amino acids. In DNA, the CDR3 is TGTGCCAGCAGCTTAAGTGTACGGTCGGGGCCTAGCACAGATACGCAGTATTTT. It specifies CASSLSVRSGPSTDTQYF.

Ten or more counts support this clonotype. The J gene is TRBJ1-5, the V gene TRBV4-1; D is unclear. Germline lookup yields CDR1 MGHRA and CDR2 YSYEKL. The CDR3 has 15 amino acids. V was shortened by 0 bases and J by 5 bases, with 11 bases between the two germline ends. The CDR3 spells CASSQDNQGYQPQHF. CDR3 DNA: TGCGCCAGCAGCCAAGATAACCAAGGCTATCAGCCCCAGCATTTT.

This clonotype has only a few counts. The chain has TRBV19 and TRBJ2-2; D gene unclear. V lost 6 bases, J lost 3 bases, and 11 bases lay in between. From germline, CDR1 is LNHDA and CDR2 SQIVND (reference sequence). The CDR3 covers 14 residues. Here the CDR3 reads CASRRQVHTGELFF. CDR3 DNA: TGTGCCAGTAGAAGGCAGGTGCACACCGGGGAGCTGTTTTTT.

The table lists this clonotype with many counts. The CDR3 region has the DNA TGTGCCAGCAGCGTGGGAGACAGACTGAACACTGAAGCTTTCTTT. It specifies CASSVGDRLNTEAFF. This rearrangement joins TRBV9 to TRBJ1-1, with D perhaps TRBD1 (5 bases). Germline V gives CDR1 SGDLS, CDR2 YYNGEE. Trimming shortened V by 2 bases and J by 0 bases, and 11 bases separated the two germline ends. CDR3 length: 15 amino acids.

The chain uses TRBV6-2 or TRBV6-3 and TRBJ1-1, with 7 nucleotides matching TRBD1. CDR1 MNHEY and CDR2 SVGEGT come from the germline V gene. V was clipped by 9 bases and J by 1 base; unmatched bases: 5. The CDR3 consists of 13 residues. Written as DNA, the CDR3 is TGTGCCAGTGGGGACAGACCGAACACTGAAGCTTTCTTT. Encoded protein: CASGDRPNTEAFF.

In this sample, this clonotype turned up many times. The chain employs TRBV4-1 and TRBJ2-3, with no clear D. The CDR3 runs 15 residues. Trimming took 0 bases from V and 2 from J, leaving 9 bases between them. Germline values: CDR1 MGHRA, CDR2 YSYEKL. In DNA form, the CDR3 reads TGCGCCAGCAGCCAAGATGGCACCGCCACAGATACGCAGTATTTT. Protein product: CASSQDGTATDTQYF.

The chain combines TRBV6-1 with TRBJ1-1, with TRBD1 identical over 9 bases. The ends lost 8 bases at V and 4 bases at J; junction bases unmatched: 8. The germline gives CDR1 MNHNS, CDR2 SASEGT. This CDR3 has 14 amino acids. DNA of the CDR3: TGTGCCAGCGGACCAGGGACAGGGATCACTGAAGCTTTCTTT. As protein: CASGPGTGITEAFF.

This clonotype showed up just a few times. This chain joins TRBV19 and TRBJ1-1; 8 nucleotides agree with TRBD1. CDR3 length: 16 amino acids. Germline V gene lookup returns CDR1 LNHDA and CDR2 SQIVND (reference sequence). Trimming at V came to 2 bases and at J to 4 bases, leaving 9 bases not matched to a gene. The DNA for the CDR3 is TGTGCCAGTAGTATATCAGCAGGGGGCGGCTTCACTGAAGCTTTCTTT. It specifies CASSISAGGGFTEAFF.

This clonotype was observed a handful of times. This sequence joins TRBV20-1 and TRBJ1-3; 9 nucleotides agree with TRBD1. Germline CDR1 DFQATT, CDR2 SNEGSKA (reference sequence). This CDR3 has 14 amino acids. Germline trimming cut 6 bases from V and 2 bases from J; bases unmatched to any gene: 5. The CDR3 region has the DNA TGCAGTGCGGGGACAGGGATCACTGGAAACACCATATATTTT. Translation: CSAGTGITGNTIYF.